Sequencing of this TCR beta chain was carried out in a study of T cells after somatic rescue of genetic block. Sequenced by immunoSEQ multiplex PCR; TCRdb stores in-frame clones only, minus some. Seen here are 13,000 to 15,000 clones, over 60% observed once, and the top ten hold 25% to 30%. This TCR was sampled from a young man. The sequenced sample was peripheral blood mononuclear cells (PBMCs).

This CDR3 reads CASRTQRGGIYEQYF. The CDR3 DNA sequence: TGTGCCAGCAGGACACAAAGGGGAGGGATCTACGAGCAGTACTTC. The V and J genes are TRBV28 and TRBJ2-7; the match to TRBD2 covers 7 bases. There are 15 residues in the CDR3. The trim removed 6 bases at V and 3 bases at J, leaving 11 bases unmatched. The germline V gene has CDR1 MDHEN and CDR2 SYDVKM.